These 32 T cell receptor beta chains came from one sample sequenced in a study of regulatory T cells in long-lasting Graves disease. Time point indicated: persistent/refractory GD, antithyroid drugs over 5 years with positive TRAb. From RNA extracted from PBMCs, the TCR library was made. Libraries of TCR beta came from iRepertoire HTBI primers plus Arm-PCR of CDR3 regions. TCRdb ran MiXCR on the multiplex PCR reads and lists one entry per CDR3 protein. The table shows over 350,000 distinct CDR3 sequences, with less than 25% occurring only once. The input for sequencing was peripheral blood mononuclear cells (PBMCs), taken when the disease was refractory, from a patient treated with antithyroid drugs. The receptors shown here come from a female donor with Graves disease.

In this sample, this clonotype turned up once. V and J are TRBV28 and TRBJ2-3; 8 bases are a match to TRBD2. Germline V gene lookup returns CDR1 MDHEN and CDR2 SYDVKM. The CDR3 sequence is 14 residues long. With V trimmed by 5 bases and J by 5 bases, 6 bases remained unmatched. CDR3 amino acids: CASSTGTSLDTQYF. The DNA for the CDR3 is TGTGCCAGCAGTACCGGGACTAGTTTAGATACGCAGTATTTT.

The chain employs TRBV27 and TRBJ1-3; D is unclear. V was pared by 4 bases and J by 2 bases, with 21 bases between. The CDR3 totals 18 residues. The germline gives CDR1 MNHEY, CDR2 SMNVEV (reference sequence). CDR3 nucleotide sequence: TGTGCCAGCAGTTCCCACCCCGGAGGTGATCCGGCTGGAAACACCATATATTTT. Amino acid sequence: CASSSHPGGDPAGNTIYF.

This clonotype was found a few times. V is TRBV11-2 and J is TRBJ1-6; no definite D call. Germline assignment: CDR1 SGHAT and CDR2 FQNNGV. This CDR3 has 12 amino acids. Trimming shortened V by 7 bases and J by 10 bases, and 11 bases separated the two germline ends. The CDR3, as DNA: TGTGCCAGCACCGATGTTCCCTCACCCCTCCACTTT. It is translated as CASTDVPSPLHF.

Ten or more counts support this clonotype. V is TRBV27 and J is TRBJ2-2, with a tentative D call TRBD1 (7 bases). The CDR3 contains 15 residues. The V end lost 1 base, the J end lost 6 bases, and 12 bases lay between the germline ends. Germline values: CDR1 MNHEY, CDR2 SMNVEV (reference sequence). Written as DNA, the CDR3 is TGTGCCAGCAGTTTATGGACAGGAGGGTCCGGGGAGCTGTTTTTT. It yields the protein CASSLWTGGSGELFF.

In this sample, this clonotype turned up a few times. The chain couples TRBV6-5 to TRBJ1-5; D gene ambiguous. Trimming removed 0 bases from V and 16 bases from J, with 16 bases in between. Per the germline V gene, CDR1 is MNHEY and CDR2 is SVGAGI. The CDR3 has 13 amino acids. Written as DNA, the CDR3 is TGTGCCAGCAGTTACTCGATCGGTAGCGAGATACATTTT. Amino acid sequence: CASSYSIGSEIHF.

V usage is TRBV29-1 and J usage is TRBJ1-4, with TRBD1 as a possible D gene (5 bases). The CDR3 length is 12 residues. Germline V gene sequence: CDR1 SQVTM, CDR2 ANQGSEA. V lost 5 bases, J lost 4 bases, and 8 bases lay in between. The CDR3 bases are TGCAGCGTTCGGGACGGTAATGAAAAACTGTTTTTT. Protein: CSVRDGNEKLFF. Looking up the rest from reference TRBV29-1 and TRBJ1-4 gives the full variable domain: SAVISQKPSRDICQRGTSLTIQCQVDSQVTMMFWYRQQPGQSLTLIATANQGSEATYESGFVIDKFPISRPNLTFSTLTVSNMSPEDSSIYLCSVRDGNEKLFFGSGTQLSVL.

This clonotype was recorded a few times. The rearrangement joins TRBV19 to TRBJ2-7, with D perhaps assigned TRBD1 or TRBD2 (5 bases each). The V gene's germline CDR1 is LNHDA and CDR2 SQIVND (reference sequence). V was clipped by 3 bases and J by 5 bases, with 5 bases between them. The CDR3 loop spans 11 amino acids. The CDR3 reads CASSMGDEQYF. DNA for the CDR3: TGTGCCAGTAGTATGGGGGACGAGCAGTACTTC.

This clonotype occurred many times. V is TRBV15 and J is TRBJ2-7, with 9 bases matching TRBD1. The V gene end was trimmed by 5 bases and the J gene end by 3 bases; junction bases not matched to a gene: 11. CDR1 and CDR2 from the germline V gene are LNHNV and YYDKDF (reference sequence). This CDR3 comprises 16 residues. CDR3 coding DNA: TGTGCCACCAGCCAAGGGCACGGGGACAGGGTCTACGAGCAGTACTTC. Encoded protein: CATSQGHGDRVYEQYF.

This clonotype was picked up one time. The V call is TRBV7-2, the J call TRBJ2-7; TRBD2 is a possible D gene (7 bases). CDR3 length: 14 amino acids. Looked up from germline, CDR1 is SGHTA and CDR2 is FQGNSA. The V gene lost 4 bases and the J gene lost 6 bases, with 16 bases spanning the gap. CDR3: CASSSSGGWGEQYF. The CDR3 DNA is TGTGCCAGCAGCTCATCGGGGGGCTGGGGCGAGCAGTACTTC. Full variable domain (remainder filled in from reference TRBV7-2 and TRBJ2-7): GAGVSQSPSNKVTEKGKDVELRCDPISGHTALYWYRQSLGQGLEFLIYFQGNSAPDKSGLPSDRFSAERTGGSVSTLTIQRTQQEDSAVYLCASSSSGGWGEQYFGPGTRLTVT.

Of note for this clonotype: Just one base apart from a much larger clone, this may be a read error. In DNA, the CDR3 is TGTTCCAGCAGTGAATCGGTCGGACAGATGAACACTGAAGCTTTCTTT. This encodes CSSSESVGQMNTEAFF. This rearrangement joins TRBV2 to TRBJ1-1; possibly TRBD1 for D (6 bases). This CDR3 has 16 residues. Germline-derived CDR1 and CDR2 are SNHLY and FYNNEI.

This clonotype was observed a handful of times. The chain couples TRBV5-1 to TRBJ1-1; D gene unclear. V was pared by 0 bases and J by 5 bases, with 11 bases between. Germline assignment: CDR1 SGHRS and CDR2 YFSETQ. The CDR3 has 14 residues. The CDR3 nucleotides are TGCGCCAGCAGCTTGGTGTCCGTCGGTACTGAAGCTTTCTTT. This encodes CASSLVSVGTEAFF.

Many counts were recorded for this clonotype. The chain joins TRBV12-3 or TRBV12-4 to TRBJ1-5; D remains ambiguous. V was cut by 5 bases and J by 0 bases, with 5 bases left in between. The CDR3 sequence is 13 residues long. The CDR3 nucleotides are TGTGCCAGCAGTGATGATAGCAATCAGCCCCAGCATTTT. Its translation: CASSDDSNQPQHF.

This chain connects TRBV6-2 or TRBV6-3 to TRBJ1-2; D not certain. CDR3 length equals 16 residues. CDR1 is MNHEY, CDR2 SVGEGT, per germline. Trimming shortened V by 1 base and J by 1 base, and 13 bases separated the two germline ends. CDR3 in amino acids: CASSYYGRSDNYGYTF. The CDR3 DNA is TGTGCCAGCAGTTACTACGGGCGGTCGGATAACTATGGCTACACCTTC.

This clonotype came up many times. This sequence joins TRBV11-2 and TRBJ2-5; D may match TRBD1 or TRBD2 (5 bases each). CDR1 and CDR2 (germline): SGHAT, FQNNGV. CDR3 length equals 12 residues. The germline V and J ends were trimmed by 1 base and 7 bases, with 7 bases remaining between them. The CDR3 DNA follows: TGTGCCAGCAGCTTAGTTGGGGGGACCCAGTACTTC. It codes for CASSLVGGTQYF. Full variable domain (remainder filled in from reference TRBV11-2 and TRBJ2-5): EAGVAQSPRYKIIEKRQSVAFWCNPISGHATLYWYQQILGQGPKLLIQFQNNGVVDDSQLPKDRFSAERLKGVDSTLKIQPAKLEDSAVYLCASSLVGGTQYFGPGTRLLVL.

Concerning this clonotype: Since a much larger clone is just one base distant, this may be a read error. This chain joins TRBV20-1 and TRBJ1-5, with D unclear. The CDR3 loop spans 13 amino acids. Germline CDR1 DFQATT, CDR2 SNEGSKA (reference sequence). V gave up 2 bases and J gave up 0 bases, with 5 bases separating them. CDR3: CSARQDSNQPQHF. The CDR3 bases are TGCAGTGCTAGACAGGATAGCAATCAGCCCCAGCATTTT.

This clonotype was recorded at least ten times. The genes are TRBV12-3 or TRBV12-4 and TRBJ1-1, with a weak D call TRBD1 (5 bases). This CDR3 has 15 amino acids. V shed 5 bases and J shed 10 bases, with 23 bases lying between them. The CDR3 DNA follows: TGTGCCAGCAGTCCCACGTTTGCAGGGTATGGAGCAGCTTTCTTT. This translates into CASSPTFAGYGAAFF.

This clonotype was recorded at least ten times. The chain joins TRBV27 to TRBJ1-5, with TRBD1 as a possible D gene (6 bases). This CDR3 comprises 17 residues. CDR1 is MNHEY, CDR2 SMNVEV, per germline (reference sequence). V lost 2 bases and J 5 bases, leaving 19 bases between the germline ends. The CDR3 is CASSLRGGVNTYQPQHF. The CDR3 nucleotides read TGTGCCAGCAGTTTACGAGGGGGGGTCAATACGTATCAGCCCCAGCATTTT.

Only a few counts were recorded for this clonotype. The chain couples TRBV25-1 to TRBJ2-1; maybe TRBD2 (6 bases). The CDR3 consists of 14 residues. V lost 7 bases to trimming and J lost 4 bases, with 14 bases between them. The germline V gene encodes CDR1 MGHDK and CDR2 SYGVNS. CDR3 nucleotide sequence: TGTGCCAGCACGGATCAGGGAGGATACAATGAGCAGTTCTTC. As protein: CASTDQGGYNEQFF.

This clonotype was seen a handful of times. This chain uses TRBV28 with TRBJ2-3; 13 bases match TRBD2. The CDR3 length is 16 residues. The germline V gene encodes CDR1 MDHEN and CDR2 SYDVKM. The junction had 5 bases not matched to a gene; V was cut back by 5 bases and J by 3 bases. CDR3 DNA: TGTGCCAGCAGTGTAACTAGCGGGAGGGGGACAGATACGCAGTATTTT. It is translated as CASSVTSGRGTDTQYF.

The chain combines TRBV5-1 with TRBJ2-1; 13 nucleotides match TRBD2. The CDR3 totals 19 residues. The germline CDR1 and CDR2 sequences are SGHRS and YFSETQ. J lost 6 bases, V lost 4 bases, and 16 bases had no gene match. The CDR3 DNA sequence: TGCGCCAGCAGCCACCCCGGGACTAGCGGGAAAGCTCCCAGCAATGAGCAGTTCTTC. This translates into CASSHPGTSGKAPSNEQFF.

This clonotype was found a few times. The J gene is TRBJ1-1, the V gene TRBV7-2; D not resolved. Germline-derived CDR1 and CDR2 are SGHTA and FQGNSA. The ends were cut back, 1 base at V and 0 bases at J, with 9 bases in the middle. CDR3 length equals 15 residues. CDR3 sequence: CASSLGLGMNTEAFF. CDR3 coding DNA: TGTGCCAGCAGCTTAGGTCTAGGGATGAACACTGAAGCTTTCTTT.

This clonotype was counted only a few times. The chain links TRBV27 to TRBJ2-1, with 9 nucleotides matching TRBD2. The length of the CDR3 is 17 residues. The V gene's germline CDR1 is MNHEY and CDR2 SMNVEV (reference sequence). Unmatched junction bases numbered 12, after V lost 6 bases and J lost 3 bases. CDR3 region: CASSHITLAGNYNEQFF. CDR3 bases: TGTGCCAGCAGCCATATCACACTAGCGGGCAACTACAATGAGCAGTTCTTC.

In this sample, this clonotype turned up a few times. The chain joins TRBV10-2 to TRBJ2-7; 7 bases are shared with TRBD1. The length of the CDR3 is 15 residues. V was clipped by 4 bases and J by 2 bases; unmatched bases: 8. Germline V lookup: CDR1 WSHSY, CDR2 SAAADI. The CDR3, as DNA: TGCGCCAGCAGTGGCCGGGACAGCAGCGCCTACGAGCAGTACTTC. Residues: CASSGRDSSAYEQYF.

This clonotype occurred a few times. The chain recombines TRBV7-6 with TRBJ1-5, with D uncertain. Between the trimmed V and J ends, which lost 4 bases and 9 bases, there was a span of 13 bases. Germline V CDR1 and CDR2: SGHVS, FNYEAQ. This CDR3 contains 13 residues. Here the CDR3 DNA reads TGTGCCAGCAGCTCCCTCTCTGGGAGGCCCCAGCATTTT. It encodes CASSSLSGRPQHF.

This clonotype has just a few counts. The chain employs TRBV15 and TRBJ2-7; either TRBD1 or TRBD2 may supply D (5 bases each). The CDR3 consists of 16 residues. Per germline, CDR1 LNHNV and CDR2 YYDKDF (reference sequence). V was trimmed by 0 bases and J by 3 bases, leaving 15 bases between them. The CDR3 nucleotides are TGTGCCACCAGCAGAGATCGGGGCCAACAGGTCTACGAGCAGTACTTC. It translates to CATSRDRGQQVYEQYF.

This clonotype was counted a few times. The chain has TRBV3-1 and TRBJ1-2; D gene uncertain. Per germline, CDR1 LGHDT and CDR2 YNNKEL (reference sequence). V lost 0 bases and J lost 4, with 15 bases in between. The CDR3 is 16 amino acids. The CDR3 DNA follows: TGTGCCAGCAGCCAAGATCTTCGCAGGTCTGGCTATGGCTACACCTTC. It encodes CASSQDLRRSGYGYTF.

This clonotype was found many times. The chain recombines TRBV30 with TRBJ1-1; 7 bases map to TRBD1. Trimming removed 3 bases from V and 4 bases from J; junction bases left unmatched: 8. The CDR3 sequence is 14 residues long. Germline lookup yields CDR1 GTSNPN and CDR2 SVGIG (reference sequence). The DNA for the CDR3 is TGTGCCTGGAGACAGGGGCATCAGGGCACTGAAGCTTTCTTT. It encodes CAWRQGHQGTEAFF.

This clonotype was counted between two and nine times. V is TRBV20-1 and J is TRBJ1-2, with D maybe TRBD1 (6 bases). This CDR3 contains 17 residues. V lost 0 bases and J 3 bases, leaving 20 bases between the germline ends. Germline CDR1 reads DFQATT; CDR2 reads SNEGSKA (reference sequence). The CDR3: CSARDDAGHLRHYGYTF. The CDR3 bases are TGCAGTGCTAGAGATGACGCGGGACACCTCCGGCACTATGGCTACACCTTC.

The rearrangement joins TRBV6-1 to TRBJ2-3; D gene uncertain. Germline V gives CDR1 MNHNS, CDR2 SASEGT. The germline V and J ends were trimmed by 6 bases and 2 bases, with 3 bases remaining between them. The CDR3 is made up of 11 amino acids. CDR3 coding DNA: TGTGCCAGCAGCGACACAGATACGCAGTATTTT. Its protein product is CASSDTDTQYF.

The sample holds many counts of this clonotype. The chain has TRBV12-3 or TRBV12-4 and TRBJ1-1, with TRBD1 matching 7 bases. Trimming cost V 6 bases and J 1 base; bases outside gene matches: 5. The CDR3 covers 14 residues. The CDR3 nucleotides are TGTGCCAGCAGGCAAGGACAGGCGAACACTGAAGCTTTCTTT. Its translation is CASRQGQANTEAFF.

The table lists this clonotype with many counts. This chain links TRBV7-2 with TRBJ2-7; 8 positions agree with TRBD2. J gave up 6 bases and V 0 bases, and 4 bases lay outside the gene matches. Germline CDR1 is SGHTA and CDR2 is FQGNSA. The CDR3 contains 14 residues. The CDR3 loop reads CASSLAGRAAEQYF. The CDR3 DNA follows: TGTGCCAGCAGCTTAGCCGGGAGGGCCGCCGAGCAGTACTTC.

The chain is built from TRBV28 and TRBJ1-5, with 11 bases fitting TRBD1. Germline values: CDR1 MDHEN, CDR2 SYDVKM. V lost 7 bases and J lost 1; bases outside the gene matches: 3. The CDR3 extends over 15 amino acids. CDR3 region: CASTGDRGSNQPQHF. CDR3 DNA: TGTGCCAGCACCGGGGACAGGGGGAGCAATCAGCCCCAGCATTTT.